One T cell receptor beta chain is described in this entry. Its antigen is unknown. This entry belongs to a study of tumor-infiltrating lymphocytes in localized non-small cell lung cancer. At the level of the study: Patients included smokers and never-smokers with various histologies, some sampled after neoadjuvant chemotherapy. General study results and limits: Immunotypes IM1 and IM2 had similar TCR-derived T-cell fractions. Tumor T-cell fraction was not associated with recurrence-free survival.

V lost 1 base, J lost 0 bases, and 12 bases stayed unmatched. The CDR3 length is 18 residues. Germline V gene lookup returns CDR1 MNHEY and CDR2 SMNVEV (reference sequence). Profiling relied on immunoSEQ multiplex PCR, and the TCRdb table lists in-frame clones only, not all of them. The sample has more than 15,000 clones; more than 65% are singletons. This clonotype was obtained from a human donor with non-small cell lung cancer. The sequencing input was lung tumor tissue. The gene calls are TRBV27 and TRBJ2-7, with 7 nucleotides matching TRBD1. The CDR3 here is CASSLLPIPGQSSYEQYF. CDR3 nucleotides: TGTGCCAGCAGTTTATTACCAATCCCGGGACAGAGCTCCTACGAGCAGTACTTC.